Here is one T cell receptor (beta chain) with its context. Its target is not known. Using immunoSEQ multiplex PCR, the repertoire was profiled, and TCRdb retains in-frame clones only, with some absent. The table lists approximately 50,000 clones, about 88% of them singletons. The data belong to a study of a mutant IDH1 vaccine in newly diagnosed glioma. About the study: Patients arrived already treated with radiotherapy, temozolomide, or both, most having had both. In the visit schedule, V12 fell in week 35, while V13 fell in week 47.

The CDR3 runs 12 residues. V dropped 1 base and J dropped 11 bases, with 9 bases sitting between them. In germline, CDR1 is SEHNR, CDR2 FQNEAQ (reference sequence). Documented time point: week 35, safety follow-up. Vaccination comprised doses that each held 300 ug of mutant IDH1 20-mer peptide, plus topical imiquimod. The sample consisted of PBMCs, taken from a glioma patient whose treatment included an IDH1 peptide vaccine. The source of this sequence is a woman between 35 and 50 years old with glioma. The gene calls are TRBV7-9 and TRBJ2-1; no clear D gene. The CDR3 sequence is CASSLDISKQFF. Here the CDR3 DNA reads TGTGCCAGCAGCTTAGATATTTCGAAGCAGTTCTTC. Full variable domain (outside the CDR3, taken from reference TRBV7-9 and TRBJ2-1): DTGVSQNPRHKITKRGQNVTFRCDPISEHNRLYWYRQTLGQGPEFLTYFQNEAQLEKSRLLSDRFSAERPKGSFSTLEIQRTEQGDSAMYLCASSLDISKQFFGPGTRLTVL.